The rows below give T cell receptor beta chains drawn from one sample of a study of T cell repertoires in aging, cancer and after chemotherapy. TCRdb analysed the multiplex PCR reads with MiXCR anew, one entry per CDR3 protein. The sample lists a few thousand distinct CDR3 sequences, 30% to 40% occurring once. Sequencing was carried out using blood. These receptors were taken from a human donor with a solid tumor. Each CDR3 is given with its conserved first and last residue. The D gene is left open where the match is weak. The listing skips clone size in some rows; elsewhere it reads once, few, many or a size class.

d_gene	v_gene	abundance	j_gene	CDR3nt	CDR3aa
-	TRBV27	few	TRBJ2-5	TGTGCCAGCAGTGTCGCCGGGAGCTACGGGGAGACCCAGTACTTC	CASSVAGSYGETQYF
-	TRBV7-2	few	TRBJ2-7	TGTGCCAGCAGCCCGATACGGCCGTCCATGAGGGAGCAGTACTTC	CASSPIRPSMREQYF
-	TRBV19	-	TRBJ1-1	TGTGCCAGTAGTAGAGACAGGAACACTAAAGCTTTCTTT	CASSRDRNTKAFF
TRBD1	TRBV19	few	TRBJ1-2	TGTGCCAGTAACAGCGGACAGGCAGTTAACTATGGCTACACCTTC	CASNSGQAVNYGYTF
-	TRBV19	-	TRBJ2-7	TGTGCCAGTAGTATGACGGGAAACTACGAGCAGTACTTC	CASSMTGNYEQYF
-	TRBV5-4	medium-sized	TRBJ2-7	TGTGCCAGCAGCTTGTACAGGGGAGGCGAGCAGTACTTC	CASSLYRGGEQYF
-	TRBV30	medium-sized	TRBJ1-2	TGTGCCTGGAGTTCGGCCACTAACTATGGCTACACCTTC	CAWSSATNYGYTF
-	TRBV7-9	few	TRBJ2-2	TGTGCCAGCAGCTTAATCAGGGGAAGGTCCACCGGGGAGCTGTTTTTT	CASSLIRGRSTGELFF
-	TRBV12-3/TRBV12-4	-	TRBJ2-5	TGTGCCAGCAGTCGGACACGGATCACGGGGACCCAGTACTTC	CASSRTRITGTQYF
TRBD2	TRBV19	-	TRBJ2-1	TGTGCCAGTATTCGGGGGGGCCGAGGAGGTGAGCAGTTCTTC	CASIRGGRGGEQFF
-	TRBV30	large	TRBJ2-7	TGTGCCTGGAGTAACGGTCGGGGCTACGAGCAGTACTTC	CAWSNGRGYEQYF
-	TRBV20-1	-	TRBJ2-5	TGCAGTGCTAGAGGGGCAGCGAGGTCAGGGGGGTACCAAGAGACCCAGTACTTC	CSARGAARSGGYQETQYF
-	TRBV20-1	-	TRBJ1-4	TGCAGTTGCCTCGACAGTGCAACTAATGAAAAACTGTTTTTT	CSCLDSATNEKLFF
-	TRBV20-1	-	TRBJ2-3	TGCAGTGCTAGAGTTCAGGGGTGGACAGATACGCAGTATTTT	CSARVQGWTDTQYF
-	TRBV5-5	few	TRBJ2-6	TGTGCCAGCAGCTTGCAAGTGGGCAGCTCTGGGGCCAACGTCCTGACTTTC	CASSLQVGSSGANVLTF
-	TRBV6-5	few	TRBJ2-3	TGTGCCAGCAGTTACGATAGACTGAAGAGCACAGATACGCAGTATTTT	CASSYDRLKSTDTQYF
-	TRBV7-6	-	TRBJ1-1	TGTGCCAGCAGCTTTATGAACACTGAAGTTTTCTTT	CASSFMNTEVFF
-	TRBV15	-	TRBJ1-1	TGTGCCACCAGCAGAGATAGGAGGTATACTGAAGCTTTCTTT	CATSRDRRYTEAFF
-	TRBV6-2/TRBV6-3	-	TRBJ1-5	TGTGCCAGCAGGCCGACAGTCCTGAAAAATCAGCCCCAGCATTTT	CASRPTVLKNQPQHF
-	TRBV6-5	-	TRBJ2-1	TGTGCCAGCAGTTACGTCTACAATGAGCAGTTCTTC	CASSYVYNEQFF
-	TRBV6-5	-	TRBJ2-5	TGTGCCAGCAGTTTACTCACAAACCGGGACCTACAAGAGACCCAGTACTTC	CASSLLTNRDLQETQYF
-	TRBV6-5	medium-sized	TRBJ2-3	TGTGCCAGCAGTTATAGCGGTAATACGCAGTATTTT	CASSYSGNTQYF
-	TRBV6-5	once	TRBJ2-2	TGTGCCAGCAAACGGCAGGTTCGGACCGGGGAGCTGTTTTTT	CASKRQVRTGELFF
-	TRBV5-6	few	TRBJ1-1	TGTGCCAGCAGCTTGGGCGGGAGACTGAACACTGAAGCTTTCTTT	CASSLGGRLNTEAFF
-	TRBV7-9	-	TRBJ1-3	TGTGCCAGCAGCCCTGGGAGCTCTGGAAACACCATATATTTT	CASSPGSSGNTIYF
TRBD2	TRBV7-2	few	TRBJ2-1	TGTGCCAGCAGCGAGAGCGGGAGGGGGGTCAATGAGCAGTTCTTC	CASSESGRGVNEQFF
-	TRBV7-9	-	TRBJ1-3	TGTGCCAGCAGCGCCTGGGGGAGCTCTGGAAACACCATATATTTT	CASSAWGSSGNTIYF
-	TRBV7-2	few	TRBJ1-3	TGTGCCAGCAGCTATACCGGAACTGGAAACACCATATATTTT	CASSYTGTGNTIYF
-	TRBV30	large	TRBJ1-6	TGTGCCTGGAGTGTCCACCGAGGGGGTTCACCCCTCCACTTT	CAWSVHRGGSPLHF
TRBD2	TRBV6-1	medium-sized	TRBJ2-7	TGTGCCAGCAGCCTAGGGCGAGCGGGGGACCCCTACGAGCAGTACTTC	CASSLGRAGDPYEQYF
TRBD2	TRBV27	few	TRBJ2-7	TGTGCCAGCAGTTCCCCGGGACTAGCGGGGGGGCCCCACGAGCAGTACTTC	CASSSPGLAGGPHEQYF
-	TRBV7-2	few	TRBJ1-5	TGTGCCAGCAGCATCGGACAAAATCAGCCCCAGCATTTT	CASSIGQNQPQHF
TRBD2	TRBV7-9	-	TRBJ2-1	TGTGCCAGCCCAGGCGGGAGCTACAATGAGCAGTTCTTC	CASPGGSYNEQFF
TRBD2	TRBV6-1	medium-sized	TRBJ2-7	TGTGCCAGCAGTGTGAGCGGGATGACGGTTTACGAGCAGTACTTC	CASSVSGMTVYEQYF
-	TRBV18	-	TRBJ1-5	TGTGCCAGCTCACCAGGGGACCGCGGAAGGGGCCATCAGCCCCAGCATTTT	CASSPGDRGRGHQPQHF
-	TRBV6-6	few	TRBJ2-5	TGTGCCAGCAGTTACGGGCCCCCTCTGGGAACCCAGTACTTC	CASSYGPPLGTQYF
TRBD1	TRBV6-5	-	TRBJ2-2	TGTGCCAGCAGTAAGCCGGGACAGGGTCTCACCGGGGAGCTGTTTTTT	CASSKPGQGLTGELFF
-	TRBV12-3/TRBV12-4	-	TRBJ1-5	TGTGCCAGCAGTCCTCAGGGACACGATCAGCCCCAGCATTTT	CASSPQGHDQPQHF
-	TRBV7-2	-	TRBJ2-1	TGTGCCAGCAGCTTAGGAGCTCTTACTTACAATGAGCAGTTCTTC	CASSLGALTYNEQFF
TRBD2	TRBV20-1	-	TRBJ2-1	TGCAGTGCTAGTCGCGGACTAGACTACAATGAGCAGTTCTTC	CSASRGLDYNEQFF